This T cell receptor beta chain was profiled in a study of T-cell memory formation after mild COVID-19. Study-wide results and limits: Certain responding clones were present in pre-infection memory, suggesting participation of cross-reactive memory.

Germline loops: CDR1 MNHEY, CDR2 SMNVEV (reference sequence). V lost 0 bases and J lost 1, with 9 bases in between. The CDR3 has 15 residues. As regards this clonotype: Its antigen is currently unknown.

Each CDR3 protein is one row after TCRdb ran MiXCR on the 5' RACE reads. This table holds some 210,000 distinct CDR3 sequences, about 10% found once. This TCR came from a man in his late teens or twenties who had mild COVID-19 (a few samples of this study predate the infection). Cell type and time point are not known. This chain uses TRBV27 with TRBJ2-5; weak D call: TRBD1 (5 bases). The specimen sequenced was PBMCs or a T cell subset sorted from them (not recorded which). The chain's CDR3 is CASSLSRVTQETQYF. CDR3 coding DNA: TGTGCCAGCAGTTTATCCAGGGTCACCCAAGAGACCCAGTACTTC.